Detailed here is one T cell receptor (beta chain). Its antigen remains unidentified. The data were obtained in a study of human T cells and chemical hapten exposure. Study context: Each patient's scalp received weekly diphenylcyclopropenone throughout the approximately 24-week study. Study observations and caveats: Unchanged with DPC sensitization were TCRs above 1 in 1000 frequency.

In TCRdb, the RACE reads were re-called with MiXCR into one record per CDR3 protein. The table has more than 150,000 distinct CDR3 sequences, roughly a quarter seen once; the top ten hold 2% to 2.5%. Noted time point: patch test 3, about 24 weeks after DPC sensitization. Treatment noted: therapeutic diphenylcyclopropenone sensitization with weekly scalp DPC. The donor pool consisted of alopecia patients aged 18 to 70 years, considered suitable for DPC. The CDR3 runs to 15 residues. After removal of 5 bases from V and 2 bases from J, the junction contained 6 bases not matched to a gene. Germline CDR1 reads MNHEY; CDR2 reads SMNVEV (reference sequence).

The starting material was whole blood, obtained in connection with sensitization to the hapten diphenylcyclopropenone (DPC). The receptor was isolated from a woman between 40 and 55 years old with alopecia areata. Some clones in this sample may be carry-over from other donors' samples. The chain has TRBV27 and TRBJ1-2; 9 bases fit TRBD1. CDR3 nucleotides: TGTGCCAGCAGTCCTTCGACAGGGGGAAACTATGGCTACACCTTC. Translating gives CASSPSTGGNYGYTF.